This TCR beta chain was observed in a study of shared clonotypes between healthy human individuals. The protocol was immunoSEQ multiplex PCR, while the TCRdb copy is restricted to in-frame clones and leaves out a portion. The data hold some 2,100,000 clones, with 95% observed a single time. The CDR3 runs to 16 residues. The germline V gene encodes CDR1 SGHRS and CDR2 YFSETQ. V lost 0 bases and J 1 base, leaving 10 bases between the germline ends. The V call is TRBV5-1, the J call TRBJ2-2, with TRBD1 as a possible D gene (6 bases). This TCR derives from a man between 18 and 35 years old in good health. The sample was naive CD4+ T cells sorted from blood. The subset: CD45RA+ positively selected. CDR3: CASSLAQGLNTGELFF. The CDR3 DNA is TGCGCCAGCAGCTTGGCTCAGGGGCTGAACACCGGGGAGCTGTTTTTT.